This T cell receptor (beta chain) was sequenced for a study of T-cell reconstitution after alpha-beta-depleted transplantation in children. This clonotype was counted at least ten times. Its antigen is as yet unknown. The TCRbeta library was prepared with unique molecular identifiers. TCRdb redid the calling of the PCR reads with MiXCR, one entry per CDR3 protein. The sample holds approximately 500,000 distinct CDR3 sequences; about 10% are singletons and the top ten take 2% to 2.5%. Germline CDR1 and CDR2: MNHNS and SASEGT. After removal of 9 bases from V and 5 bases from J, the junction contained 11 bases not matched to a gene. The CDR3 covers 15 residues. Broader study findings: The origin of alpha-beta T cells about two months after transplant was reportedly several hundred expanded graft clones.

The sequence was obtained from a child between 2 and 9 years old with inherited bone marrow failure, due to receive a stem cell transplant. The genes are TRBV6-1 and TRBJ2-2; TRBD1 aligns across 8 bases. This sample comprised PBMCs, obtained before TCRalphabeta/CD19-depleted stem cell transplant. CDR3 DNA sequence: TGTGCCAGTACTGGACCGGGACAGGCAACCGGGGAGCTGTTTTTT. Translated: CASTGPGQATGELFF.